This T cell receptor (beta chain) was observed in a study of T cells in Graves' hyperthyroidism and ophthalmopathy. Study-level information: Specimen type is peripheral blood, collected at initial diagnosis prior to any treatment. Study-wide findings and caveats: Blood also held most thyroid clonotypes expanded beyond 0.001.

The CDR3 is 15 amino acids. Trimming cost V 2 bases and J 4 bases; bases outside gene matches: 5. Looked up from germline, CDR1 is MGHRA and CDR2 is YSYEKL. From RNA transcripts, TCR beta CDR3 regions were amplified. A first-round RT-PCR of the TCR CDR3 used the HTBI primer set. TCRdb reanalysed the multiplex PCR reads using MiXCR and keeps one entry per CDR3 protein. This table holds hundreds of thousands of distinct CDR3 sequences, approximately 14% found once. A lack of ophthalmopathy progression within 18 months defined stable Graves' hyperthyroidism. In its sample, this clonotype was seen many times. Its specificity is not known.

Sequencing input: blood. The gene calls are TRBV4-1 and TRBJ2-7; 10 positions match TRBD2. The sequence was obtained from a woman aged 18-35 years with Graves' hyperthyroidism. CDR3: CASSQILAGIYEQYF. CDR3 sequence (DNA): TGCGCCAGCAGCCAAATACTAGCGGGAATTTACGAGCAGTACTTC.